Each of the 29 T cell receptor beta chains below was sequenced from the same sample in a study of blood T cells in healthy people across ages. A second PCR, run for about 7 to 11 cycles, used a sample-barcoded 5' primer plus a J-beta primer mix. One entry per CDR3 protein results from TCRdb running MiXCR on the 5' RACE reads. The sample carries around 1.7 million distinct CDR3 sequences, approximately 28% recorded once. The specimen was blood. All receptors come from a woman aged 30 to 39 in good health.

The gene calls are TRBV24-1 and TRBJ2-4; 9 bases match TRBD1. This CDR3 is built from 21 residues. Trimming took 0 bases from V and 0 from J; bases not matched to a gene: 14. The germline CDR1 and CDR2 sequences are KGHDR and SFDVKD. This CDR3 reads CATSDLAWDREGELAKNIQYF. The CDR3 nucleotides read TGTGCCACCAGTGATTTGGCGTGGGACAGGGAAGGGGAGCTAGCCAAAAACATTCAGTACTTC.

This clonotype was recorded a few times. One junction end does not reproduce the germline sequence, and a read error may be involved. The rearrangement links TRBV20-1 to TRBJ2-1; no definite D call. Germline CDR1 and CDR2: DFQATT and SNEGSKA (reference sequence). The CDR3 spans 14 residues. The CDR3 bases are TGCAGTGCTAGGGACGCCAACTCCTACAATAAGCAGTTCTTC. It encodes CSARDANSYNKQFF.

This sequence joins TRBV18 and TRBJ2-6, with 11 bases that match TRBD2. CDR1 and CDR2 (germline): KGHSH, LQKENI. The CDR3 sequence is 15 residues long. J gave up 7 bases and V 2 bases, and 1 base lay outside the gene matches. CDR3 nucleotides: TGTGCCAGCTCACCAACTAGCGGGAGTGCCAACGTCCTGACTTTC. This sequence encodes CASSPTSGSANVLTF.

This clonotype was recorded a few times. The rearrangement joins TRBV5-5 to TRBJ1-6; TRBD1 matches 7 bases. The germline V gene encodes CDR1 SGHKS and CDR2 YYEKEE (reference sequence). The CDR3 has 14 residues. V gave up 4 bases and J gave up 13 bases; unmatched junction bases: 11. CDR3 sequence reads: CASSPGTESGPLHF. In nucleotides, the CDR3 is TGTGCCAGCAGCCCCGGGACAGAGTCTGGGCCCCTCCACTTT.

This rearrangement joins TRBV20-1 to TRBJ2-1; 12 bases align to TRBD2. The CDR3 runs to 14 residues. Germline V gene sequence: CDR1 DFQATT, CDR2 SNEGSKA (reference sequence). V lost 2 bases and J lost 8; bases outside the gene matches: 4. CDR3 region: CSARLAGGYDEQFF. The CDR3 DNA reads as TGCAGTGCTAGACTAGCGGGAGGGTATGATGAGCAGTTCTTC.

This rearrangement joins TRBV28 to TRBJ2-7; the D gene could be TRBD1 or TRBD2 (5 bases each). The CDR3 consists of 16 residues. The germline gives CDR1 MDHEN, CDR2 SYDVKM. The ends were cut back, 5 bases at V and 4 bases at J, with 21 bases in the middle. CDR3 bases: TGTGCCAGCAGTCGTTACGGGGCTCGGGCGCAGTACGAGCAGTACTTC. Encoded protein: CASSRYGARAQYEQYF.

On this clonotype itself: A read error may explain this, as a much larger clone is one base away. The rearrangement links TRBV29-1 to TRBJ2-7; D not resolved. Germline lookup yields CDR1 SQVTM and CDR2 ANQGSEA. Deletions cut 4 bases from V and 3 bases from J, with 13 bases between. CDR3 size: 13 residues. CDR3 nucleotides: TGCAGCGTTGGGTCTGGGCTAGGCTACGAGCAGTACTTC. Translating gives CSVGSGLGYEQYF.

This clonotype was found a few times. The gene calls are TRBV2 and TRBJ2-1; TRBD2 aligns across 9 bases. This CDR3 has 15 residues. V shed 4 bases, J shed 5 bases, and the junction held 6 bases outside the gene matches. CDR1 is SNHLY, CDR2 FYNNEI, per germline. The CDR3 loop reads CASSVLAGGHNEQFF. The CDR3 DNA reads as TGTGCCAGCAGTGTTCTTGCGGGGGGGCACAATGAGCAGTTCTTC.

This clonotype occurred many times. V usage is TRBV28 and J usage is TRBJ2-5, with a possible D match to TRBD2 (6 bases). The germline V gene encodes CDR1 MDHEN and CDR2 SYDVKM. This CDR3 has 13 residues. V lost 5 bases, J lost 7 bases, and 14 bases lay in between. Here the CDR3 reads CASSGGASGTQYF. CDR3 coding DNA: TGTGCCAGCAGTGGCGGGGCCAGTGGGACCCAGTACTTC.

About this clonotype itself: The CDR3 does not end in the conserved phenylalanine or tryptophan, so this is likely a read error. As DNA, the CDR3 is TGTGCCAGCAGCTTTGCAAAGAACACTGAAGCTTTCGTT. Its protein product is CASSFAKNTEAFV. The chain uses TRBV7-2 and TRBJ1-1; no reliable D call. V was shortened by 3 bases and J by 1 base, with 6 bases between the two germline ends. Germline V gene lookup returns CDR1 SGHTA and CDR2 FQGNSA. The CDR3 is made up of 13 amino acids.

This chain connects TRBV5-1 to TRBJ1-4; TRBD1 might be the D (5 bases). Trimming pared 1 base from V and 6 bases from J, leaving 13 bases between. This CDR3 has 15 amino acids. Germline V gene lookup returns CDR1 SGHRS and CDR2 YFSETQ. The CDR3: CASSLLPGMDEKLFF. As DNA, the CDR3 is TGCGCCAGCAGCTTGCTTCCAGGGATGGATGAAAAACTGTTTTTT.

The sample holds many counts of this clonotype. CDR3: CASSEPPYEQYF. For the CDR3, the DNA is TGCGCCAGCAGTGAGCCCCCATACGAGCAGTACTTC. The J gene is TRBJ2-7, the V gene TRBV10-2; D unclear. This CDR3 comprises 12 residues. V was trimmed by 2 bases and J by 4 bases, leaving 6 bases between them. The germline V gene encodes CDR1 WSHSY and CDR2 SAAADI.

The chain carries TRBV7-2 and TRBJ2-1; 9 bases map to TRBD1. V gave up 4 bases and J gave up 6 bases; unmatched junction bases: 10. The CDR3 contains 16 residues. Germline CDR1 and CDR2: SGHTA and FQGNSA. The CDR3 protein is CASSSLQGAVVNEQFF. CDR3 in DNA: TGTGCCAGCAGCTCCCTACAGGGGGCCGTAGTCAATGAGCAGTTCTTC.

The V gene is TRBV14, the J gene TRBJ1-2, with D tentatively TRBD1 (5 bases). The germline V gene encodes CDR1 SGHDN and CDR2 FVKESK. V was shortened by 4 bases and J by 2 bases, with 14 bases between the two germline ends. The CDR3 has 15 amino acids. The CDR3 is CASSLKWGPNYGYTF. The CDR3 DNA reads as TGTGCCAGCAGCCTAAAGTGGGGACCAAACTATGGCTACACCTTC.

This clonotype was detected many times. This chain links TRBV20-1 with TRBJ1-4; 8 bases fit TRBD1. CDR1 DFQATT and CDR2 SNEGSKA come from the germline V gene (reference sequence). V lost 0 bases to trimming and J lost 8 bases; unmatched junction nucleotides: 8. The CDR3 consists of 15 residues. The CDR3 loop is CSAREYGTGREKLFF. Here the CDR3 DNA reads TGCAGTGCTAGAGAATACGGGACAGGTCGGGAAAAACTGTTTTTT.

This clonotype showed up just once. CDR3 region: CAISDLRVSHGYTF. The CDR3 region has the DNA TGTGCCATCAGTGACCTCAGGGTGTCGCATGGCTACACCTTC. This chain uses TRBV10-3 with TRBJ1-2; D is perhaps TRBD1 (5 bases). The CDR3 runs to 14 residues. Germline V gene lookup returns CDR1 ENHRY and CDR2 SYGVKD. Trimming took off 3 bases at V and 6 bases at J, with 14 bases between the two ends.

The chain joins TRBV25-1 to TRBJ2-1; 9 nucleotides agree with TRBD1. The CDR3 loop spans 14 amino acids. CDR1 and CDR2 (germline): MGHDK, SYGVNS. The trim removed 5 bases at V and 10 bases at J, leaving 9 bases unmatched. The CDR3 reads CASSPSGTGKEQFF. In DNA form, the CDR3 reads TGTGCCAGCAGTCCATCCGGGACAGGGAAGGAGCAGTTCTTC.

This clonotype was found many times. The V call is TRBV12-3 or TRBV12-4, the J call TRBJ1-2; 8 bases are a match to TRBD1. V was pared by 8 bases and J by 7 bases, with 9 bases of the junction left unmatched. The CDR3 is 13 amino acids. In nucleotides, the CDR3 is TGTGCCAGCGGGGACAGGCTCTCTCGTGGCTACACCTTC. It specifies CASGDRLSRGYTF.

This chain uses TRBV5-1 with TRBJ1-1; D possibly corresponds to TRBD1 (5 bases). The CDR3 is 15 amino acids. The germline CDR1 and CDR2 sequences are SGHRS and YFSETQ. V lost 6 bases, J lost 4 bases, and 19 bases lay in between. The CDR3 DNA reads as TGCGCCAGCACCCGGGATAAGGGGTTGGGCACTGAAGCTTTCTTT. This gives the protein CASTRDKGLGTEAFF.

This sequence joins TRBV12-3 or TRBV12-4 and TRBJ1-1; the D is unclear. The V end was cut by 9 bases, the J end by 10 bases, with 24 bases between. The CDR3 is 14 amino acids. The CDR3 DNA reads as TGTGCCAGTTGGGGTGGTTCAGGCAGCGTGGTAGCTTTCTTT. Amino acid sequence: CASWGGSGSVVAFF.

This clonotype was seen repeatedly, ten times or more. V usage is TRBV30 and J usage is TRBJ2-1; D not certain. With 1 base removed from V and 4 bases from J, the gap between germline ends came to 2 bases. The CDR3 covers 11 residues. In germline, CDR1 is GTSNPN, CDR2 SVGIG (reference sequence). CDR3 sequence reads: CAWSGYNEQFF. As DNA, the CDR3 is TGTGCCTGGAGTGGGTACAATGAGCAGTTCTTC.

This chain uses TRBV9 with TRBJ2-7; no firm D call. The germline CDR1 and CDR2 sequences are SGDLS and YYNGEE. The V end was cut by 5 bases, the J end by 6 bases, with 15 bases between. The length of the CDR3 is 13 residues. In DNA, the CDR3 is TGTGCCAGCAGTGTGCCCGGCGAGCCCGAGCAGTACTTC. It specifies CASSVPGEPEQYF.

The J gene is TRBJ1-2, the V gene TRBV30; D not certain. This CDR3 contains 10 residues. In germline, CDR1 is GTSNPN, CDR2 SVGIG (reference sequence). Deletions cut 5 bases from V and 9 bases from J, with 10 bases between. CDR3 sequence: CAWERHSYTF. The CDR3 DNA follows: TGTGCCTGGGAGAGACATAGCTACACCTTC.

The chain carries TRBV6-2 or TRBV6-3 and TRBJ2-7, with TRBD2 as a possible D gene (5 bases). The CDR3 contains 16 residues. Deletions cut 2 bases from V and 7 bases from J, with 21 bases between. Looked up from germline, CDR1 is MNHEY and CDR2 is SVGEGT. The CDR3 spells CASSYPEGLGDNEQYF. The CDR3 DNA sequence: TGTGCCAGCAGTTACCCCGAAGGTTTGGGAGACAATGAGCAGTACTTC.

The chain carries TRBV20-1 and TRBJ1-1, with 8 bases fitting TRBD1. The CDR3 totals 15 residues. CDR1 and CDR2 (germline): DFQATT, SNEGSKA (reference sequence). V dropped 6 bases and J dropped 0; count of bases not matched to a gene: 9. CDR3 DNA: TGCAGTGCCTTAGAGGGGGGACAGGTGAACACTGAAGCTTTCTTT. Translation gives CSALEGGQVNTEAFF.

This rearrangement joins TRBV11-1 to TRBJ2-1, with 12 bases lining up with TRBD2. CDR3 length: 15 residues. Germline lookup yields CDR1 SGHAT and CDR2 FQDESV (reference sequence). Trimming took 5 bases from V and 8 from J; bases not matched to a gene: 7. CDR3 DNA sequence: TGTGCCAGCAGCCTTCTAGCGGGGGGGCTTTATGAGCAGTTCTTC. Protein: CASSLLAGGLYEQFF.

The chain couples TRBV6-2 or TRBV6-3 to TRBJ2-4; D uncertain. The V end was cut by 2 bases, the J end by 13 bases, with 12 bases between. The CDR3 sequence is 12 residues long. CDR1 and CDR2 (germline): MNHEY, SVGEGT. The CDR3 sequence: CASSYIWSQQYF. The CDR3 region has the DNA TGTGCCAGCAGTTACATCTGGAGCCAGCAGTACTTC.

The chain uses TRBV5-4 and TRBJ2-1; tentatively, D is TRBD1 or TRBD2 (6 bases each). CDR3 size: 18 residues. The V end lost 4 bases, the J end lost 7 bases, and 27 bases lay between the germline ends. In germline, CDR1 is SGHNT, CDR2 YYREEE (reference sequence). CDR3 sequence: CASSPKEGGRASENEQFF. The CDR3 DNA reads TGTGCCAGCAGCCCCAAAGAAGGGGGGCGCGCCTCCGAGAATGAGCAGTTCTTC.

The chain joins TRBV6-2 or TRBV6-3 to TRBJ2-5; TRBD2 aligns across 9 bases. J lost 0 bases, V lost 0 bases, and 8 bases had no gene match. From germline, CDR1 is MNHEY and CDR2 SVGEGT. The CDR3 runs 18 residues. The DNA of the CDR3 is TGTGCCAGCAGTTACTCCCCGGTGGGGACTAGCAACCAAGAGACCCAGTACTTC. Its translation: CASSYSPVGTSNQETQYF.